The clone carrying this TCR beta chain was detected a few times. Its target is unknown. The data are from a study of blood T cells in healthy people across ages. General study findings and limits: No conclusive comparison of naive versus antigen-experienced cells was possible with unsorted PBMCs. Older age coincided with a roughly linear decline in TCR beta diversity per million T cells.

Combining a sample-barcoded 5' primer with a J-beta primer mix, a second PCR ran for about 6 to 11 cycles. One entry per CDR3 protein, called by TCRdb with MiXCR from the 5' RACE reads. The sample records approximately 780,000 distinct CDR3 sequences, 20% to 30% being singletons. For every donor, a draw yielded approximately 9.9 milliliters of peripheral blood. This CDR3 comprises 15 residues. V was clipped by 1 base and J by 4 bases, with 14 bases between them. Germline CDR1 is SGHRS and CDR2 is YFSETQ. The sample was also linked to a second study, of T cells of mothers and their children. From that paper: A few healthy Caucasian mothers, along with their six children, were the donors.

The sequencing sample was made of blood. This sequence joins TRBV5-1 and TRBJ1-1; D not resolved. This receptor was identified in a boy younger than 18 in good health. The DNA for the CDR3 is TGCGCCAGCAGCTTGCGGCCGATGCTGGCCACTGAAGCTTTCTTT. It specifies CASSLRPMLATEAFF.